The T cell receptor beta chain described here comes from a study of PD-1 blockade in classical Hodgkin lymphoma (TCRdb year 2020). Describing the broader study: Nivolumab dosing was 3 mg/kg intravenously every 2 weeks, continuing until either disease progression or unacceptable toxicity. To define a peripheral blood immune signature of response to PD-1 blockade in classical Hodgkin lymphoma, the study combined TCR beta sequencing with CyTOF. Study-wide conclusions, independent of this receptor: Lower diversity was observed in patients in whom nivolumab was started less than 1 year after ASCT, and these patients were excluded from later analyses so that confounding by immune reconstitution would be avoided. Baseline TCR diversity was reported as lower in newly diagnosed patients than in healthy donors, and lower still in relapsed/refractory patients. The study was restricted to a single clinical trial cohort, and the causes of repertoire differences, possibly disease activity or prior therapy, were left undefined. Among trial patients, those achieving complete response had baseline diversity similar to that of newly diagnosed patients, while diversity was significantly lower in partial responders and progressors. By C4D1, a significant rise was seen in CD4+ TCR diversity but not in CD8+ TCR diversity (p=0.0027 vs p=0.16), and the rise was most apparent among complete responders (p=0.02).

Of note for this clone: Its antigen specificity is not known. Base qualities are not at hand, and no much larger clone is one base apart.

The time point label corresponds to: cycle 1 day 1 (C1D1), immediately before nivolumab initiation. All trial patients had relapsed after autologous stem cell transplantation, with cohorts A, B and C differing in prior brentuximab vedotin exposure. The trial cohort comprised some 60 patients with relapsed/refractory classical Hodgkin lymphoma whose best overall responses were complete response, partial response or progressive disease. Single-agent nivolumab was administered to trial patients in the multi-cohort phase II CheckMate 205 trial. An independent review committee assessed best overall response by applying the 2007 International Working Group response criteria. Trial PBMCs were collected immediately before nivolumab initiation (C1D1) and during therapy at cycle 2 day 1 and cycle 4 day 1. After peripheral blood was drawn into 8 mL Vacutainer Cell Preparation Tubes, PBMCs were isolated by centrifugation and then cryopreserved.

From V the trimming removes 4 bases and from J it removes 0 bases, while the gene matches leave 6 bases of the junction unaccounted for. Including cysteine and phenylalanine, the CDR3 has 15 amino acids. Here the CDR3 DNA is all that survives: 45 bases in frame from base 1. Taken from the germline V gene, the CDR1 and CDR2 loops are SGHNT and YENEEA. The Qiagen DNeasy kit was used to extract genomic DNA from unsorted PBMCs and from the negatively selected CD4+ and CD8+ fractions. Amplification of TCR beta CDR3 regions was done by immunoSEQ multiplex PCR with primers that anneal to V and J segments. Amplification bias was minimized using a synthetic immune receptor repertoire, and residual bias was removed computationally after sequencing. The authors' analysis ran thus. Repertoire diversity was quantified as the Shannon entropy index using custom Python scripts. Unsorted, CD4+ and CD8+ repertoires were analyzed separately, except for combined analyses in which CD4+ and CD8+ sequences were merged in silico. A clone was considered expanded if an increase in frequency of at least 2-fold after treatment relative to C1D1 was found, and a pseudocount of 0.5 was applied to clones undetected at baseline. Clones with 0 or 1 copy at C1D1 were defined as singleton clones, while clones with 2 or more copies were defined as non-singleton clones. By matching protein sequences in sorted samples from the same patient, clones expanded in unsorted samples were annotated as CD4+, CD8+ or unknown. Diversity changes from C1D1 to C4D1 were tested in paired samples using Wilcoxon tests. TCRdb stores this immuneACCESS table with in-frame sequences only. Part of the clones is absent; in the studies checked, under half of the shortfall reflects unresolved V genes, and no reason is known for the rest. V and J calls and clone size come straight from that table; D and trimming were deduced from the DNA. The sample profile shows roughly 32,000 clones; roughly four fifths of them were found once. About 32% of the sample rests with the top ten.

Specimen: peripheral blood mononuclear cells (PBMCs), collected at baseline. This TCR was sampled from a human donor with classical Hodgkin lymphoma. This chain is built from TRBV11-3 and TRBJ2-7; 7 of the junction bases match TRBD2. The CDR3 amino acid sequence is: CASSSSGGFSYEQYF. DNA sequence: TGTGCCAGCAGCTCGTCGGGAGGTTTCTCCTACGAGCAGTACTTC.